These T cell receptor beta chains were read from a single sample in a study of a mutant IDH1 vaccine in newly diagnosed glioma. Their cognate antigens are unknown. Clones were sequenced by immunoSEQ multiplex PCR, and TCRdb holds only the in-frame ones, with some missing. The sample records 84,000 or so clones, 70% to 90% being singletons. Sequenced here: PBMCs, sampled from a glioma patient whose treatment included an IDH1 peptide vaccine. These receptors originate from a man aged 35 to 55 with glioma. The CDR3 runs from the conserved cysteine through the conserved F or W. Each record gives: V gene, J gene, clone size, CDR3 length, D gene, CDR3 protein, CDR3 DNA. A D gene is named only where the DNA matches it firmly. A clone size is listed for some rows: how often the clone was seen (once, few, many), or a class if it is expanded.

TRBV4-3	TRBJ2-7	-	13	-	CASSPHGLGEQYF	TGCGCCAGCAGCCCCCACGGCCTGGGCGAGCAGTACTTC
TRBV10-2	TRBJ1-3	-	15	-	CASSESWVPGNTIYF	TGCGCCAGCAGTGAGTCCTGGGTTCCGGGAAACACCATATATTTT
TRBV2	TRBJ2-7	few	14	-	CASSEDRSSYEQYF	TGTGCCAGCAGTGAAGACAGATCCTCCTACGAGCAGTACTTC
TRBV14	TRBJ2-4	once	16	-	CASSHNSPKAKNIQYF	TGTGCCAGCAGCCATAACAGTCCCAAAGCCAAAAACATTCAGTACTTC
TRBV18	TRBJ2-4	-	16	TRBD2	CASSPVAGVAKNIQYF	TGTGCCAGCTCACCAGTAGCGGGTGTAGCCAAAAACATTCAGTACTTC
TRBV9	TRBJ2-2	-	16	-	CASSPEGNRVTGELFF	TGTGCCAGCAGCCCAGAGGGGAACAGGGTGACCGGGGAGCTGTTTTTT
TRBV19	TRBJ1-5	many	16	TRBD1	CASSSLGTGGNQPQHF	TGTGCCAGTAGTTCGTTAGGGACAGGGGGTAATCAGCCCCAGCATTTT
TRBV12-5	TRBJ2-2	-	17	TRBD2	CASGLVPAGVPTGELFF	TGTGCTAGTGGTTTGGTTCCAGCGGGAGTGCCCACCGGGGAGCTGTTTTTT
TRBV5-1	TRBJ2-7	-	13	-	CASDPGGGYEQYF	TGCGCCAGCGACCCGGGGGGCGGCTACGAGCAGTACTTC
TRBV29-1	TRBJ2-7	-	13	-	CSVGQSLSYEQYF	TGCAGCGTTGGACAGTCCCTCTCCTACGAGCAGTACTTC
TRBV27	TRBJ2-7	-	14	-	CASSLTAPSYEQYF	TGTGCCAGCAGTTTAACAGCACCCTCCTACGAGCAGTACTTC
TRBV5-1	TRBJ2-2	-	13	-	CASSFVGSGELFF	TGCGCCAGCAGCTTCGTAGGGAGCGGGGAGCTGTTTTTT
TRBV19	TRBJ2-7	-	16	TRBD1	CASSDLRGQGVHEQYF	TGTGCCAGTAGTGACCTGCGGGGACAGGGGGTCCACGAGCAGTACTTC
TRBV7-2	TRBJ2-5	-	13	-	CASSFEDQETQYF	TGTGCCAGCAGCTTCGAGGACCAAGAGACCCAGTACTTC
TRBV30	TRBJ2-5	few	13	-	CAWSADSTETQYF	TGTGCCTGGAGTGCAGACAGTACAGAGACCCAGTACTTC
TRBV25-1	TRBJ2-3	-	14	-	CASRVMGITDTQYF	TGTGCCAGCAGGGTCATGGGAATCACAGATACGCAGTATTTT
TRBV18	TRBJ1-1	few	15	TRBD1	CASSPSGGMNTEAFF	TGTGCCAGCTCACCGTCAGGGGGCATGAACACTGAAGCTTTCTTT
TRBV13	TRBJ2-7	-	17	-	CASSSGGRGNPTYEQYF	TGTGCCAGCAGCTCGGGGGGCAGGGGCAACCCCACCTATGAGCAGTACTTC
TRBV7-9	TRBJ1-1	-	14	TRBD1	CASSPTGVHTEAFF	TGTGCCAGCAGCCCGACAGGGGTTCACACTGAAGCTTTCTTT
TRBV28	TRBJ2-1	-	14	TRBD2	CAGSTSGRENEQFF	TGTGCCGGTTCTACTAGCGGGAGAGAGAATGAGCAGTTCTTC
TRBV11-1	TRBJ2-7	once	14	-	CASSLGRYSYEQYF	TGTGCCAGCAGCTTAGGACGCTATTCCTACGAGCAGTACTTC
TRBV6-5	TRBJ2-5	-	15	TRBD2	CASSYSGGSQETQYF	TGTGCCAGCAGTTACTCGGGGGGGTCCCAAGAGACCCAGTACTTC
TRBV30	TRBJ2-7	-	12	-	CAWSVLGYEQYF	TGTGCCTGGAGTGTTTTGGGGTACGAGCAGTACTTC